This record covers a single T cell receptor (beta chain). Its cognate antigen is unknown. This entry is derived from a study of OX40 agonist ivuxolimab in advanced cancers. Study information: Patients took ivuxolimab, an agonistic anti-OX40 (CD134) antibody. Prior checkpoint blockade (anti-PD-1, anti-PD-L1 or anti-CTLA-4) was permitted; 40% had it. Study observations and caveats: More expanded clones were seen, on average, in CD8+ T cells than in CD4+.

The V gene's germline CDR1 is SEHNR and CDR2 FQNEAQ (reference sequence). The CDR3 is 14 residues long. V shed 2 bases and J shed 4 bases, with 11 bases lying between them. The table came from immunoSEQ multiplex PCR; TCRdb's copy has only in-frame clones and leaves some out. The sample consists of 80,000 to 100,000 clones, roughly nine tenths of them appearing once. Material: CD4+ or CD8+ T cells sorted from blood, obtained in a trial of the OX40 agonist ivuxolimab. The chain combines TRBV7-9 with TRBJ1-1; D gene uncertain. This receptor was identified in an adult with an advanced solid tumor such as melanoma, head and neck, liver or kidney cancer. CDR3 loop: CASSLRKGSTEAFF. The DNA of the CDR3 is TGTGCCAGCAGCTTAAGAAAGGGCTCCACTGAAGCTTTCTTT. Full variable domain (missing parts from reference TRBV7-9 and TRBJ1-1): DTGVSQNPRHKITKRGQNVTFRCDPISEHNRLYWYRQTLGQGPEFLTYFQNEAQLEKSRLLSDRFSAERPKGSFSTLEIQRTEQGDSAMYLCASSLRKGSTEAFFGQGTRLTVV.